The present T cell receptor (beta chain) was sequenced within a study of Ad26.COV2.S vaccination and SARS-CoV-2 variants. Study information: The authors gave Ad26.COV2.S intramuscularly, either once or twice 56 days apart.

The CDR3 consists of 16 residues. Germline CDR1 reads MDHEN; CDR2 reads SYDVKM. V lost 1 base and J 9 bases, leaving 19 bases between the germline ends. Sequencing was performed with immunoSEQ multiplex PCR; in TCRdb, only in-frame clones are kept and a portion is missing. The data show 200,000 to 250,000 clones, roughly 88% seen once. The sample's treatment: roughly 20 received Ad26.COV2.S at low or high dose, single or two shots; about 5 received placebo; per-sample allocation not given. Specimens were obtained on day 63 following the first vaccine or placebo injection. What was given as vaccine was an Ad26 vector encoding Wuhan-strain SARS-CoV-2 spike. A single count supports this clone.

The sequence came from a person between 18 and 65 years old who received the Ad26.COV2.S COVID-19 vaccine or a placebo. This sample comprised peripheral blood, obtained in a trial of Ad26.COV2.S vaccine versus placebo. The V and J genes are TRBV28 and TRBJ2-1, with a tentative D call TRBD1 (7 bases). CDR3 protein: CASSLFTQGEVGEQFF. Here the CDR3 DNA reads TGTGCCAGCAGTTTATTTACCCAGGGGGAGGTAGGTGAGCAGTTCTTC.